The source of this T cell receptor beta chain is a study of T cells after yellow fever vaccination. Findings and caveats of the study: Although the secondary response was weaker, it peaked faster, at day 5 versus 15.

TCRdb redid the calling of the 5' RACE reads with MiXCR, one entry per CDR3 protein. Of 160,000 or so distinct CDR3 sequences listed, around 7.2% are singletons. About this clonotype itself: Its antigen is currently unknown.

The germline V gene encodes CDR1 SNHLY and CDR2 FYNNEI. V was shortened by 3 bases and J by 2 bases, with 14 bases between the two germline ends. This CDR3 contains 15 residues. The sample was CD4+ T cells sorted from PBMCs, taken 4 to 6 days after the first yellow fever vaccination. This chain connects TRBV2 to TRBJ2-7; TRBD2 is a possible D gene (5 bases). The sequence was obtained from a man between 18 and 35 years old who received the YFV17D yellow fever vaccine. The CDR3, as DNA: TGTGCCAGCAGTGATCGGAGGCCCCTAACCTACGAGCAGTACGTC. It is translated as CASSDRRPLTYEQYV.